Listed below are T cell receptor beta chains from one sample, sequenced in a study of type 1 regulatory T cells. MiXCR, run by TCRdb on the reads, gives a single entry per CDR3 protein. The repertoire holds fewer than 75,000 distinct CDR3 sequences, with more than 45% as singletons. No antigen has been identified for these receptors. The sequenced material came from cultured non-Tr1 T cells, either the whole culture or a sorted T cell fraction (not recorded which). These receptors were obtained from a human donor in good health. CDR3s include the opening cysteine and the closing phenylalanine or tryptophan. The order of the fields is V gene, D gene, clone size, J gene, CDR3 length, CDR3 protein, CDR3 DNA. A D gene is named only where the DNA matches it firmly. Not all rows give a size; the values are once, few, many and, for expanded clones, a class.

v_call: TRBV30; d_call: NA; clone_size: once; j_call: TRBJ2-2; cdr3_length: 14; cdr3_aa: CAWSVRRDTGELFF; cdr3_nt: TGTGCCTGGAGTGTACGGAGAGACACCGGGGAGCTGTTTTTT
v_call: TRBV7-9; d_call: NA; clone_size: NA; j_call: TRBJ1-1; cdr3_length: 12; cdr3_aa: CASRLGRTEAFF; cdr3_nt: TGTGCCAGCAGGTTGGGGCGAACTGAAGCTTTCTTT
v_call: TRBV27; d_call: NA; clone_size: NA; j_call: TRBJ2-6; cdr3_length: 15; cdr3_aa: CASSPWTGGANVLTF; cdr3_nt: TGTGCCAGCAGTCCCTGGACGGGTGGGGCCAACGTCCTGACTTTC
v_call: TRBV3-1; d_call: TRBD1; clone_size: NA; j_call: TRBJ2-5; cdr3_length: 16; cdr3_aa: CASSQGTGGEVETQYF; cdr3_nt: TGTGCCAGCAGCCAGGGGACAGGGGGAGAGGTAGAGACCCAGTACTTC
v_call: TRBV7-2; d_call: TRBD1; clone_size: few; j_call: TRBJ2-2; cdr3_length: 14; cdr3_aa: CASSLDRVTGELFF; cdr3_nt: TGTGCCAGCAGCCTAGACAGGGTGACCGGGGAGCTGTTTTTT
v_call: TRBV3-1; d_call: NA; clone_size: NA; j_call: TRBJ1-3; cdr3_length: 15; cdr3_aa: CASSQISSSLNTIYF; cdr3_nt: TGTGCCAGCAGCCAAATCAGTAGCTCGTTAAACACCATATATTTT
v_call: TRBV19; d_call: TRBD2; clone_size: few; j_call: TRBJ2-1; cdr3_length: 19; cdr3_aa: CASSIQLTGAGDSYNEQFF; cdr3_nt: TGTGCCAGTAGTATACAATTGACCGGTGCGGGGGACTCCTACAATGAGCAGTTCTTC
v_call: TRBV2; d_call: NA; clone_size: NA; j_call: TRBJ2-4; cdr3_length: 12; cdr3_aa: CASSESNALQYF; cdr3_nt: TGTGCCAGCAGTGAGTCAAATGCCCTACAGTACTTC
v_call: TRBV5-6; d_call: TRBD1; clone_size: few; j_call: TRBJ2-3; cdr3_length: 15; cdr3_aa: CASSIPGGITDTQYF; cdr3_nt: TGTGCCAGCAGCATTCCAGGGGGTATCACAGATACGCAGTATTTT
v_call: TRBV20-1; d_call: NA; clone_size: NA; j_call: TRBJ1-3; cdr3_length: 15; cdr3_aa: CSARPRRGSGNTIYF; cdr3_nt: TGCAGTGCTAGACCCCGGAGAGGCTCTGGAAACACCATATATTTT
v_call: TRBV12-3/TRBV12-4; d_call: NA; clone_size: few; j_call: TRBJ2-1; cdr3_length: 13; cdr3_aa: CASSLAATGEQFF; cdr3_nt: TGTGCCAGCAGTTTAGCCGCTACCGGGGAGCAGTTCTTC
v_call: TRBV5-1; d_call: NA; clone_size: NA; j_call: TRBJ1-1; cdr3_length: 15; cdr3_aa: CASSFASGSGTEAFF; cdr3_nt: TGCGCCAGCAGCTTTGCCTCAGGGTCAGGCACTGAAGCTTTCTTT
v_call: TRBV12-3/TRBV12-4; d_call: TRBD1; clone_size: NA; j_call: TRBJ2-2; cdr3_length: 14; cdr3_aa: CASSRDRVGGELFF; cdr3_nt: TGTGCCAGCAGTAGAGACAGGGTAGGCGGGGAGCTGTTTTTT
v_call: TRBV10-2; d_call: TRBD1; clone_size: NA; j_call: TRBJ2-7; cdr3_length: 15; cdr3_aa: CASSALGQGQYEQYF; cdr3_nt: TGCGCCAGCAGTGCCCTAGGACAGGGGCAGTACGAGCAGTACTTC
v_call: TRBV7-2; d_call: TRBD1; clone_size: NA; j_call: TRBJ2-5; cdr3_length: 16; cdr3_aa: CASSPHGGTGAGTQYF; cdr3_nt: TGTGCCAGCAGCCCCCACGGCGGGACAGGGGCCGGGACCCAGTACTTC
v_call: TRBV30; d_call: NA; clone_size: NA; j_call: TRBJ1-1; cdr3_length: 13; cdr3_aa: CAWSDFREGEAFF; cdr3_nt: TGTGCCTGGAGTGATTTCAGGGAGGGTGAAGCTTTCTTT
v_call: TRBV20-1; d_call: NA; clone_size: once; j_call: TRBJ2-3; cdr3_length: 13; cdr3_aa: CSVGYFSTDTQYF; cdr3_nt: TGCAGTGTAGGCTACTTTAGCACAGATACGCAGTATTTT
v_call: TRBV5-6; d_call: TRBD1; clone_size: few; j_call: TRBJ2-1; cdr3_length: 16; cdr3_aa: CASSYPGQGSYNEQFF; cdr3_nt: TGTGCCAGCAGCTACCCGGGACAGGGCTCCTACAATGAGCAGTTCTTC
v_call: TRBV30; d_call: NA; clone_size: NA; j_call: TRBJ1-1; cdr3_length: 14; cdr3_aa: CAWSGPAMNTEAFF; cdr3_nt: TGTGCCTGGAGTGGCCCAGCAATGAACACTGAAGCTTTCTTT
v_call: TRBV18; d_call: NA; clone_size: NA; j_call: TRBJ2-2; cdr3_length: 13; cdr3_aa: CASSPPNTGELFF; cdr3_nt: TGTGCCAGCTCACCACCGAACACCGGGGAGCTGTTTTTT
v_call: TRBV3-1; d_call: NA; clone_size: few; j_call: TRBJ1-2; cdr3_length: 15; cdr3_aa: CASSQGYGRSYGYTF; cdr3_nt: TGTGCCAGCAGCCAAGGGTATGGAAGGAGCTATGGCTACACCTTC